This paragraph reports one TCR beta chain. Its antigen is not identified. The data originate from a study of CD8 T cells in Susac syndrome. Whole-study results and caveats: As acknowledged by the study, its TCR sequencing and HLA analysis included a relatively small number of individuals.

RNA in amounts of 0.5 to 1 ug was reverse transcribed with random hexamers. Amplification of the TCR beta CDR3 was carried out by immunoSEQ multiplex PCR, which spanned a total of 54 Vbeta and 13 Jbeta segments. MiXCR was run by TCRdb on the immunoSEQ multiplex PCR reads, yielding one entry per CDR3 protein. There are 150,000 to 200,000 distinct CDR3 sequences in the sample; approximately 90% occur only once, and around 0.079% lies in the top ten. Sequencing of TCR beta was performed on blood CD8+ and CD4+ T cells. Negative isolation was used for CD8+ and CD4+ T cells and FACS enrichment for TEMRA cells. The V and J ends lost 5 bases and 4 bases respectively, with 13 bases between them. Germline CDR1 is MNHNS and CDR2 is SASEGT. The CDR3 covers 14 residues.

The sequencing input was CD4+ T cells from PBMCs. V and J are TRBV6-1 and TRBJ2-3; perhaps TRBD2 as D (7 bases). The sequence came from a human donor in good health. This CDR3 reads CASSSGAGADTQYF. The CDR3 DNA reads TGTGCCAGCAGTTCGGGGGCGGGGGCAGATACGCAGTATTTT.